One sample yielded the 29 T cell receptor beta chains listed below, sequenced in a study of CD8+ T cells in alopecia areata. Sequencing relied on a cDNA template that was reverse transcribed from extracted RNA. The repertoire was sequenced with immunoSEQ multiplex PCR; TCRdb's copy has only in-frame clones and lacks some. This table has under 250,000 clones, 56% appearing once. The sample consisted of CD8+ T cells sorted from blood. Receptors originate from a human donor in good health.

The gene calls are TRBV5-1 and TRBJ1-2, with unresolved D. This CDR3 spans 12 amino acids. Trimming took 1 base from V and 7 from J, leaving 8 bases between them. CDR1 is SGHRS, CDR2 YFSETQ, per germline. The CDR3 nucleotides are TGCGCCAGCAGCTTGTCCGGATCTGGCTACACCTTC. It is translated as CASSLSGSGYTF.

This clone was counted between two and nine times. The genes are TRBV6-5 and TRBJ2-2, with 7 bases matching TRBD2. Germline loops: CDR1 MNHEY, CDR2 SVGAGI. Losses at the gene ends were 2 bases for V and 3 bases for J; bases not matched to a gene: 3. The CDR3 runs 15 residues. CDR3 residues: CASSYGGEDTGELFF. The CDR3 DNA reads as TGTGCCAGCAGTTACGGGGGGGAGGACACCGGGGAGCTGTTTTTT.

The gene calls are TRBV11-2 and TRBJ1-2; no reliable D call. This CDR3 is built from 14 residues. Germline-derived CDR1 and CDR2 are SGHAT and FQNNGV. V lost 1 base to trimming and J lost 3 bases, with 9 bases between them. The CDR3 nucleotides read TGTGCCAGCAGCTTAGCGGGGTTGGACTATGGCTACACCTTC. Protein product: CASSLAGLDYGYTF.

This clone was counted ten times or more. The rearrangement links TRBV28 to TRBJ2-1; 10 positions agree with TRBD2. This CDR3 comprises 15 residues. Germline lookup yields CDR1 MDHEN and CDR2 SYDVKM. With 2 bases clipped from V and 9 bases from J, the junction kept 7 bases outside the gene matches. The CDR3 bases are TGTGCCAGCAGTTTAGCCCCCAGCGGGGGGGTTGAGCAGTTCTTC. This codes for CASSLAPSGGVEQFF.

There are a few counts of this clone. The chain combines TRBV19 with TRBJ1-1; 8 nucleotides line up with TRBD1. The junction had 6 bases not matched to a gene; V was cut back by 5 bases and J by 1 base. This CDR3 is built from 15 residues. Germline loops: CDR1 LNHDA, CDR2 SQIVND (reference sequence). In nucleotides, the CDR3 is TGTGCCAGTAGTTTCGGGACAGGCGCGAACACTGAAGCTTTCTTT. This codes for CASSFGTGANTEAFF.

CDR3 region: CASIGRGGTAYEQYF. The CDR3 bases are TGTGCCAGCATTGGCCGGGGGGGAACGGCCTACGAGCAGTACTTC. The V and J genes are TRBV27 and TRBJ2-7; TRBD2 matches 8 bases. The CDR3 extends over 15 amino acids. V gave up 7 bases and J gave up 2 bases; unmatched junction bases: 10. Germline values: CDR1 MNHEY, CDR2 SMNVEV (reference sequence).

The chain is built from TRBV29-1 and TRBJ1-2, with D possibly being TRBD1 (5 bases). Germline CDR1 SQVTM, CDR2 ANQGSEA. The CDR3 runs to 12 residues. The V and J ends lost 6 bases and 4 bases respectively, with 12 bases between them. The CDR3 loop reads CSVPGGIYGYTF. The DNA for the CDR3 is TGCAGCGTCCCCGGGGGAATCTATGGCTACACCTTC.

V usage is TRBV9 and J usage is TRBJ1-1, with D tentatively TRBD1 (5 bases). The germline V gene has CDR1 SGDLS and CDR2 YYNGEE. Trimming stripped 2 bases from V and 3 bases from J, with 14 bases between. The CDR3 loop spans 15 amino acids. CDR3 in DNA: TGTGCCAGCAGCGTTCTCGGGACCCTCGACACTGAAGCTTTCTTT. This sequence encodes CASSVLGTLDTEAFF.

This CDR3 reads CSVTGNPSYEQYF. The DNA for the CDR3 is TGCAGCGTTACGGGGAATCCCTCCTACGAGCAGTACTTC. This chain joins TRBV29-1 and TRBJ2-7, with TRBD2 as a possible D gene (5 bases). Germline lookup yields CDR1 SQVTM and CDR2 ANQGSEA. The CDR3 is 13 residues long. Deletions cut 5 bases from V and 0 bases from J, with 11 bases between.

V and J are TRBV29-1 and TRBJ2-3; either TRBD1 or TRBD2 may fit D (5 bases each). Per germline, CDR1 SQVTM and CDR2 ANQGSEA. The CDR3 extends over 14 amino acids. The germline V and J ends were trimmed by 3 bases and 8 bases, with 18 bases remaining between them. The chain's CDR3 is CSVERGDPGGTQYF. In DNA, the CDR3 is TGCAGCGTTGAGAGGGGCGACCCAGGAGGTACGCAGTATTTT.

There are a few counts of this clone. The chain couples TRBV27 to TRBJ2-5, with 8 bases lining up with TRBD1. The CDR3 runs to 15 residues. CDR1 is MNHEY, CDR2 SMNVEV, per germline (reference sequence). J was trimmed by 4 bases and V by 5 bases; bases with no gene match: 9. The DNA of the CDR3 is TGTGCCAGCAGTCCCGGGACAGGCACCTCAGAGACCCAGTACTTC. It translates to CASSPGTGTSETQYF.

Note on this clone: Other DNA sequences of this sample code for an identical CDR3. The chain uses TRBV27 and TRBJ2-6; D is undetermined. Germline values: CDR1 MNHEY, CDR2 SMNVEV (reference sequence). Between the trimmed V and J ends, which lost 7 bases and 1 base, there was a span of 2 bases. The CDR3 covers 12 residues. The CDR3 sequence: CASTSGANVLTF. In nucleotides, the CDR3 is TGTGCCAGCACTTCTGGGGCCAACGTCCTGACTTTC.

This clone was seen only once. V gene TRBV25-1 combines with J gene TRBJ2-3, with TRBD1 identical over 7 bases. The CDR3 runs to 16 residues. Germline V CDR1 and CDR2: MGHDK, SYGVNS. The V segment lost 3 bases and the J segment 7 bases; nucleotides outside the gene matches: 13. CDR3 loop: CASSEWLRGSENTQYF. In nucleotides, the CDR3 is TGTGCCAGCAGTGAGTGGCTCAGGGGGAGCGAGAATACGCAGTATTTT.

The chain links TRBV21-1 to TRBJ2-1; TRBD1 reflects the table's D call only, with no check against the DNA. TRBV21-1 is a pseudogene locus. This CDR3 has 13 residues. This CDR3 reads CASSKEGVGEQFF. The CDR3 nucleotides read TGTGCCAGCAGCAAAGAAGGGGTAGGGGAGCAGTTCTTC.

This clone was seen only a few times. The V gene is TRBV29-1, the J gene TRBJ1-2; D gene ambiguous. There are 14 residues in the CDR3. Germline V gene sequence: CDR1 SQVTM, CDR2 ANQGSEA. V lost 0 bases and J lost 4, with 12 bases in between. CDR3 in amino acids: CSVEEGGIGYGYTF. The CDR3 DNA follows: TGCAGCGTTGAAGAGGGAGGGATAGGCTATGGCTACACCTTC.

The V gene is TRBV6-6, the J gene TRBJ1-2, with no clear D. The CDR3 is 15 residues long. CDR1 is MNHNY, CDR2 SVGAGI, per germline (reference sequence). Between the trimmed V and J ends, which lost 4 bases and 2 bases, there was a span of 14 bases. The CDR3 sequence: CASSLYPGENYGYTF. CDR3 coding DNA: TGTGCCAGCAGTTTGTATCCAGGAGAGAACTATGGCTACACCTTC.

This clone turned up a few times. The J gene is TRBJ2-7, the V gene TRBV2, with 9 bases identical to TRBD1. The CDR3 covers 13 residues. CDR1 SNHLY and CDR2 FYNNEI come from the germline V gene. V shed 7 bases and J 6 bases; nucleotides not matched to a gene: 7. The CDR3 bases are TGTGCCAGCATTAGGGACAGGGCGGGCGAGCAGTACTTC. This codes for CASIRDRAGEQYF.

This clone was recorded a few times. The gene calls are TRBV27 and TRBJ2-7; tentative D call: TRBD2 (6 bases). Deletions cut 5 bases from V and 2 bases from J, with 19 bases between. Germline lookup yields CDR1 MNHEY and CDR2 SMNVEV (reference sequence). This CDR3 spans 16 amino acids. Written as DNA, the CDR3 is TGTGCCAGCAGTGCCATCGCCGGGACTCAGACCTACGAGCAGTACTTC. Residues: CASSAIAGTQTYEQYF.

The rearrangement joins TRBV29-1 to TRBJ1-1; 10 bases align to TRBD1. The CDR3 loop spans 15 amino acids. Germline V gene sequence: CDR1 SQVTM, CDR2 ANQGSEA. Unmatched junction bases numbered 6, after V lost 4 bases and J lost 1 base. CDR3 protein: CSVVGDRGANTEAFF. In nucleotides, the CDR3 is TGCAGCGTTGTAGGGGACAGGGGTGCGAACACTGAAGCTTTCTTT.

The chain carries TRBV4-1 and TRBJ2-3; tentatively, D is TRBD1 (6 bases). V shed 3 bases and J shed 1 base, with 8 bases lying between them. The CDR3 totals 14 residues. Germline V gives CDR1 MGHRA, CDR2 YSYEKL. CDR3 coding DNA: TGCGCCAGCAGCCAGGCAGGGGGCACAGATACGCAGTATTTT. Protein product: CASSQAGGTDTQYF.

The CDR3 nucleotides are TGTGCCAGTGGACCTCCGGGGGAAAAACTGTTTTTT. The encoded protein is CASGPPGEKLFF. This chain joins TRBV25-1 and TRBJ1-4, with unresolved D. The V end was cut by 9 bases, the J end by 8 bases, with 13 bases between. CDR3 length: 12 residues. Germline CDR1 reads MGHDK; CDR2 reads SYGVNS.

The rearrangement joins TRBV29-1 to TRBJ1-2; possible D gene TRBD1, 5 bases. CDR1 is SQVTM, CDR2 ANQGSEA, per germline. V lost 1 base, J lost 5 bases, and 8 bases lay in between. This CDR3 is built from 12 residues. Here the CDR3 DNA reads TGCAGCGTTGAAGCCGGGGGGTATGGCTACACCTTC. As protein: CSVEAGGYGYTF.

This sequence joins TRBV5-6 and TRBJ2-7; D is perhaps TRBD1 (6 bases). V dropped 4 bases and J dropped 2 bases, with 13 bases sitting between them. This CDR3 spans 14 amino acids. Germline V gene lookup returns CDR1 SGHDT and CDR2 YYEEEE. In nucleotides, the CDR3 is TGTGCCAGCAGCGGGGACCCAGGGGCCTACGAGCAGTACTTC. Translating it yields CASSGDPGAYEQYF.

This clone was counted only a few times. CDR3: CASSEWGDSTDTQYF. The CDR3 DNA follows: TGTGCCAGCAGTGAATGGGGGGATAGCACAGATACGCAGTATTTT. This rearrangement joins TRBV25-1 to TRBJ2-3, with D maybe TRBD2 (6 bases). The V gene's germline CDR1 is MGHDK and CDR2 SYGVNS. The CDR3 runs 15 residues. V was cut by 1 base and J by 0 bases, with 8 bases left in between.

This clone was seen a handful of times. The chain uses TRBV4-1 and TRBJ1-1; D is undetermined. CDR1 and CDR2 (germline): MGHRA, YSYEKL. Trimming pared 1 base from V and 5 bases from J, leaving 5 bases between. The CDR3 spans 12 residues. Here the CDR3 reads CASSQGPTEAFF. Written as DNA, the CDR3 is TGCGCCAGCAGCCAAGGCCCTACTGAAGCTTTCTTT.

Comment on this clone: The sample contains more than one DNA sequence encoding this CDR3. CDR3 in DNA: TGTGCCTGGAGTGTACTAGGGAACACTGAAGCTTTCTTT. This codes for CAWSVLGNTEAFF. The chain links TRBV30 to TRBJ1-1; D not resolved. The germline V and J ends were trimmed by 0 bases and 1 base, with 6 bases remaining between them. The CDR3 covers 13 residues. In germline, CDR1 is GTSNPN, CDR2 SVGIG (reference sequence). The variable domain in full, completed from reference TRBV30 and TRBJ1-1, reads SQTIHQWPATLVQPVGSPLSLECTVEGTSNPNLYWYRQAAGRGLQLLFYSVGIGQISSEVPQNLSASRPQDRQFILSSKKLLLSDSGFYLCAWSVLGNTEAFFGQGTRLTVV.

This rearrangement joins TRBV6-5 to TRBJ2-5, with D perhaps matching TRBD1 (5 bases). V lost 8 bases, J lost 5 bases, and 18 bases lay in between. CDR3 length: 14 amino acids. Germline V lookup: CDR1 MNHEY, CDR2 SVGAGI. This CDR3 is CASSLRASGETQYF. The CDR3 nucleotides read TGTGCCAGCTCATTGAGAGCTTCAGGGGAGACCCAGTACTTC.

In DNA form, the CDR3 reads TGTGCCAGCAGCGCGACTCCGGGCGAGACCCAGTACTTC. This encodes CASSATPGETQYF. The chain has TRBV4-2 and TRBJ2-5; no reliable D call. Trimming took off 5 bases at V and 5 bases at J, with 12 bases between the two ends. Germline CDR1 LGHNA, CDR2 YNFKEQ. The CDR3 is made up of 13 amino acids.

The genes are TRBV4-1 and TRBJ1-1; D gene uncertain. Trimming removed 5 bases at V and 1 base at J, with 8 bases between. The CDR3 has 13 residues. From germline, CDR1 is MGHRA and CDR2 YSYEKL. The CDR3 sequence: CASSSEKNTEAFF. CDR3 nucleotides: TGCGCCAGCAGCTCGGAGAAGAACACTGAAGCTTTCTTT.